The rows below give T cell receptor beta chains drawn from one sample of a study of CD8 T cells in Susac syndrome. TCRdb used MiXCR to reprocess the immunoSEQ multiplex PCR reads, holding one entry per CDR3 protein. The sample lists 190,000 or so distinct CDR3 sequences; 95% were seen once. The sample taken for sequencing was CD4+ T cells from PBMCs. These receptors were collected from a human donor with multiple sclerosis. The CDR3 runs from the conserved cysteine through the conserved F or W. The D gene is left open where the match is weak. The size of a clone is reported for some rows only, either as once, few or many, or as a class for expanded clones.

size: -; V: TRBV7-9; J: TRBJ2-1; D: -; CDR3: CASSSIGRAGSYNEQFF; DNA: TGTGCCAGCAGCTCCATAGGGCGAGCGGGTTCCTACAATGAGCAGTTCTTC
size: -; V: TRBV18; J: TRBJ1-1; D: -; CDR3: CASSPAHPEAFF; DNA: TGTGCCAGCTCACCAGCCCATCCGGAAGCTTTCTTT
size: -; V: TRBV20-1; J: TRBJ1-2; D: -; CDR3: CSAIRSYGYTF; DNA: TGCAGTGCTATCAGGTCCTATGGCTACACCTTC
size: -; V: TRBV20-1; J: TRBJ2-1; D: TRBD1; CDR3: CSASGQGARNEQFF; DNA: TGCAGTGCTAGCGGGCAGGGGGCGCGTAATGAGCAGTTCTTC
size: -; V: TRBV20-1; J: TRBJ2-2; D: TRBD2; CDR3: CSARGTSNTAVLFF; DNA: TGCAGTGCAAGAGGGACTAGCAACACCGCGGTGCTGTTTTTT
size: once; V: TRBV29-1; J: TRBJ1-5; D: TRBD1; CDR3: CSVTTGVNQPQHF; DNA: TGCAGCGTTACGACAGGGGTCAATCAGCCCCAGCATTTT
size: -; V: TRBV12-3/TRBV12-4; J: TRBJ1-2; D: -; CDR3: CASSSIGTYGYTF; DNA: TGTGCCAGCAGTTCCATTGGCACATATGGCTACACCTTC
size: -; V: TRBV7-7; J: TRBJ2-1; D: TRBD2; CDR3: CASSLAGGAYNEQFF; DNA: TGTGCTAGCAGCTTAGCGGGCGGGGCGTACAATGAGCAGTTCTTC
size: -; V: TRBV5-6; J: TRBJ2-5; D: TRBD2; CDR3: CASSSTLAGGQETQYF; DNA: TGTGCCAGCAGCTCCACACTAGCGGGGGGACAAGAGACCCAGTACTTC
size: -; V: TRBV12-3/TRBV12-4; J: TRBJ1-2; D: -; CDR3: CASSFLGGWGYTF; DNA: TGTGCCAGCAGTTTTCTGGGGGGCTGGGGCTACACCTTC
size: -; V: TRBV25-1; J: TRBJ2-3; D: -; CDR3: CASRNSGAATDTQYF; DNA: TGTGCCAGCAGGAACTCCGGGGCAGCCACAGATACGCAGTATTTT
size: -; V: TRBV6-6; J: TRBJ1-2; D: TRBD1; CDR3: CASSSNTAGTAGYTF; DNA: TGTGCCAGCAGTTCTAACACCGCCGGGACAGCGGGCTACACCTTC
size: -; V: TRBV30; J: TRBJ2-7; D: TRBD1; CDR3: CAWTLGGTGSYEQYF; DNA: TGTGCCTGGACCCTTGGGGGGACAGGGAGCTACGAGCAGTACTTC
size: -; V: TRBV19; J: TRBJ2-1; D: TRBD1; CDR3: CACRDRWSEQFF; DNA: TGTGCCTGCCGGGACAGGTGGAGTGAGCAGTTCTTC
size: -; V: TRBV24-1; J: TRBJ2-1; D: TRBD2; CDR3: CATSDFAGGPYEQFF; DNA: TGTGCCACCAGTGATTTCGCGGGGGGGCCCTATGAGCAGTTCTTC
size: once; V: TRBV15; J: TRBJ2-5; D: TRBD1; CDR3: CATSGGDRGGQYF; DNA: TGTGCCACCAGCGGGGGGGACAGGGGAGGCCAGTACTTC
size: -; V: TRBV13; J: TRBJ1-2; D: -; CDR3: CASILRGSYGYTF; DNA: TGTGCCAGCATCCTAAGGGGAAGTTATGGCTACACCTTC
size: -; V: TRBV29-1; J: TRBJ2-1; D: -; CDR3: CSVGLSSYNEQFF; DNA: TGCAGCGTTGGTCTCAGCTCCTACAATGAGCAGTTCTTC
size: -; V: TRBV9; J: TRBJ1-1; D: -; CDR3: CASSVVGQGLGEAFF; DNA: TGTGCCAGCAGCGTAGTTGGACAAGGATTAGGAGAAGCTTTCTTT
size: -; V: TRBV3-1; J: TRBJ1-1; D: TRBD1; CDR3: CASSRPGQGYAFF; DNA: TGTGCCAGCAGCCGTCCGGGACAGGGTTACGCTTTCTTT
size: few; V: TRBV7-2; J: TRBJ2-3; D: -; CDR3: CASSLSVGSTDTQYF; DNA: TGTGCCAGCAGCTTATCCGTGGGGTCCACAGATACGCAGTATTTT
size: -; V: TRBV3-1; J: TRBJ2-1; D: TRBD2; CDR3: CASSQVGGGYNEQFF; DNA: TGTGCCAGCAGCCAAGTTGGCGGGGGGTACAATGAGCAGTTCTTC
size: -; V: TRBV29-1; J: TRBJ2-3; D: TRBD1; CDR3: CSVGQGRTDTQYF; DNA: TGCAGCGTGGGACAGGGCCGCACAGATACGCAGTATTTT
size: -; V: TRBV11-2; J: TRBJ2-1; D: -; CDR3: CASSSTALTQFF; DNA: TGTGCCAGCAGCTCGACAGCCTTAACTCAGTTCTTC
size: -; V: TRBV29-1; J: TRBJ2-7; D: TRBD1; CDR3: CSVGTGGGFAYEQYF; DNA: TGCAGCGTTGGAACAGGGGGAGGATTCGCGTACGAGCAGTACTTC
size: few; V: TRBV12-3/TRBV12-4; J: TRBJ1-1; D: -; CDR3: CASSLVGNTEAFF; DNA: TGTGCCAGCAGTTTAGTCGGGAACACTGAAGCTTTCTTT
size: -; V: TRBV30; J: TRBJ1-2; D: -; CDR3: CAWSLGTYGYTF; DNA: TGTGCCTGGAGTTTGGGGACCTATGGCTACACCTTC
size: once; V: TRBV9; J: TRBJ1-6; D: TRBD1; CDR3: CASSNPGGGPLHF; DNA: TGTGCCAGCAGCAACCCAGGGGGTGGACCCCTCCACTTT
size: -; V: TRBV20-1; J: TRBJ2-2; D: -; CDR3: CSARDLRAGMNTGELFF; DNA: TGCAGTGCTAGAGATCTGCGGGCGGGTATGAACACCGGGGAGCTGTTTTTT
size: -; V: TRBV12-3/TRBV12-4; J: TRBJ1-2; D: -; CDR3: CASSLHGVGGYTF; DNA: TGTGCCAGCAGTTTACACGGGGTGGGTGGCTACACCTTC
size: -; V: TRBV12-3/TRBV12-4; J: TRBJ1-2; D: -; CDR3: CASSPGRWGNYGYTF; DNA: TGTGCCAGCAGCCCAGGGCGGTGGGGGAACTATGGCTACACCTTC
size: -; V: TRBV20-1; J: TRBJ1-2; D: -; CDR3: CSADRTVDYTF; DNA: TGCAGTGCCGATCGTACAGTAGACTACACCTTC
size: -; V: TRBV29-1; J: TRBJ1-1; D: -; CDR3: CSVLPVAAEAFF; DNA: TGCAGCGTTTTACCGGTGGCAGCTGAAGCTTTCTTT
size: -; V: TRBV20-1; J: TRBJ1-2; D: TRBD1; CDR3: CSAQRPGQQIYGYTF; DNA: TGCAGTGCGCAGCGGCCGGGACAGCAAATCTATGGCTACACCTTC
size: -; V: TRBV2; J: TRBJ1-5; D: TRBD1; CDR3: CASSVGQGAGQPQHF; DNA: TGTGCCAGCAGCGTCGGACAGGGGGCTGGGCAGCCCCAGCATTTT
size: -; V: TRBV29-1; J: TRBJ1-4; D: -; CDR3: CSVESGSGEKLFF; DNA: TGCAGCGTTGAATCCGGGTCTGGTGAAAAACTGTTTTTT
size: -; V: TRBV7-9; J: TRBJ2-4; D: TRBD1; CDR3: CASSLAGQGVEYF; DNA: TGTGCCAGCAGCTTAGCGGGACAGGGGGTTGAGTACTTC